The clone carrying this TCR beta chain was observed a handful of times. The data originate from a study of identical twins. From germline, CDR1 is SGHNT and CDR2 YYREEE (reference sequence). This CDR3 is 16 amino acids long. V lost 0 bases and J 5 bases, leaving 15 bases between the germline ends. TCRdb recomputed calls from the 5' RACE reads with MiXCR, one row per CDR3 protein. The table lists hundreds of thousands of distinct CDR3 sequences, 21% of them singletons. Among all donors, each was a healthy Caucasian. This same sample was also taken into another study, of T cells expressing NK-cell markers. That publication notes: The eight sequenced donors comprised seven who were HCMV-seropositive and one who was seronegative. A handful of donors showed these clonotypes also leading the CD3+CD56-NKG2C+ fraction.

This sequence was found in a woman in her late teens or twenties in good health. Specimen: PBMCs. The chain links TRBV5-4 to TRBJ2-1; D perhaps matches TRBD1 (6 bases). The CDR3 here is CASSLGGQGRHNEQFF. CDR3 coding DNA: TGTGCCAGCAGCTTGGGAGGGCAGGGGCGACACAATGAGCAGTTCTTC.